This T cell receptor beta chain was sequenced for a study of blood T cells in healthy people across ages. Regarding the study as a whole: Diversity estimated from one million T cells was considered an underestimate.

V lost 5 bases to trimming and J lost 3 bases; unmatched junction nucleotides: 8. Germline CDR1 reads PRHDT; CDR2 reads FYEKMQ (reference sequence). The CDR3 is 15 amino acids. On this clonotype: Antigen: not known.

Alongside a J-beta primer mix, a sample-barcoded 5' primer served in a second PCR lasting roughly 7 to 11 cycles. TCRdb reprocessed the 5' RACE reads via MiXCR and lists one record per CDR3 protein. The sample includes 1,500,000 or so distinct CDR3 sequences, 35% to 45% seen only once; the top ten take about 4%. Specimen: blood. The receptor was derived from a woman aged 18-29 years in good health. The chain recombines TRBV13 with TRBJ1-1, with 8 nucleotides matching TRBD1. The CDR3 reads CASSARTGKDTEAFF. DNA for the CDR3: TGTGCCAGCAGCGCCCGGACAGGGAAGGACACTGAAGCTTTCTTT. The whole variable domain, remainder taken from reference TRBV13 and TRBJ1-1, is AAGVIQSPRHLIKEKRETATLKCYPIPRHDTVYWYQQGPGQDPQFLISFYEKMQSDKGSIPDRFSAQQFSDYHSELNMSSLELGDSALYFCASSARTGKDTEAFFGQGTRLTVV.